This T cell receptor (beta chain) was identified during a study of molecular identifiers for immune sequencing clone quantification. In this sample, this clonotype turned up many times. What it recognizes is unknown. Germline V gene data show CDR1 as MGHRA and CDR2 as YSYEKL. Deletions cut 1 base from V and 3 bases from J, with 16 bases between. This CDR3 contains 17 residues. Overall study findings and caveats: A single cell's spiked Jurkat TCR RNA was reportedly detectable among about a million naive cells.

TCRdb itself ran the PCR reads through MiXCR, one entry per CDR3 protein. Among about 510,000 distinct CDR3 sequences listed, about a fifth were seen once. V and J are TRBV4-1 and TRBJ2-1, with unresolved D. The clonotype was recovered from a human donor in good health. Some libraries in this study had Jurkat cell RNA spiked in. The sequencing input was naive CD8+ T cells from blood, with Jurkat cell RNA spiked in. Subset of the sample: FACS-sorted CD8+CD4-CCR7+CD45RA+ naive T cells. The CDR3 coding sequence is TGCGCCAGCAGCCAAGGGGCAGATAGCCTAGTCTACAATGAGCAGTTCTTC. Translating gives CASSQGADSLVYNEQFF.